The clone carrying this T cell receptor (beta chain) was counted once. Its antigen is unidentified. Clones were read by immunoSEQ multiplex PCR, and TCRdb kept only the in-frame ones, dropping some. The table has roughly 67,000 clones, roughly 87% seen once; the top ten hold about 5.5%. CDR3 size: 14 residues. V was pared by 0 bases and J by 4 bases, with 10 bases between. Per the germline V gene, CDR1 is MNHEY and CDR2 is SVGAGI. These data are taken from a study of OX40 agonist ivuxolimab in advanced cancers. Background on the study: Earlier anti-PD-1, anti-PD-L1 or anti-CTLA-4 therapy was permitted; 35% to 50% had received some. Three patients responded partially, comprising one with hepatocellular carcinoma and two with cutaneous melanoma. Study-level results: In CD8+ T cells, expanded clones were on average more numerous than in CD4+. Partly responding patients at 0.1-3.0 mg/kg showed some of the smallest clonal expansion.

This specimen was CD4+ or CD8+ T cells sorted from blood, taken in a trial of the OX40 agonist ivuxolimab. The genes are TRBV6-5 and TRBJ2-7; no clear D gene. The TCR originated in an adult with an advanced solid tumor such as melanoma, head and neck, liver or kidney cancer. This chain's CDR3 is CASSYSTPLYEQYF. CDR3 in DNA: TGTGCCAGCAGTTACTCGACCCCATTATACGAGCAGTACTTC.